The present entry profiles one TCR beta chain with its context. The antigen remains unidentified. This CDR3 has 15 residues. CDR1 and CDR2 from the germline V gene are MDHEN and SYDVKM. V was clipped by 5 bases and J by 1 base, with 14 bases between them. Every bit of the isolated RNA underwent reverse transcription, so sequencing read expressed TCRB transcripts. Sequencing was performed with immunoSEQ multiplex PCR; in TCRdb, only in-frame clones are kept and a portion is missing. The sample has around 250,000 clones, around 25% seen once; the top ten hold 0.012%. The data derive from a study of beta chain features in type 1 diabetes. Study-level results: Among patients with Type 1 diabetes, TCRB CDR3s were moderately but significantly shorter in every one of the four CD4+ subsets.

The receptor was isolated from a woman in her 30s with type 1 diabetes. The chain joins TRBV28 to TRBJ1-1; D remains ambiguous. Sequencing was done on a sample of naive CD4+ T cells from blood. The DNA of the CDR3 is TGTGCCAGCAGTCCTGCCTCCTCGAGGAACACTGAAGCTTTCTTT. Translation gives CASSPASSRNTEAFF.